The entry that follows covers one T cell receptor beta chain sequence. The antigen this receptor binds is unknown. Per-base quality was not reported, and no clone a single base away is much larger than it. The TCR beta CDR3 regions were amplified from the RNA transcripts. The TCR CDR3 was subjected to a first round of RT-PCR using the HTBI primer set and the Qiagen OneStep RT-PCR kit. The libraries were constructed in a second round of multiplex PCR and then size-selected and purified. The libraries were sequenced on an Illumina HiSeq2000 using paired-end 100 bp reads. From the authors' description of their analysis: SOAPnuke was used to process the raw data, with reads discarded if the reads contained adapters or uncalled bases, had a mean Phred below 15, or lacked an exact constant-primer or identifier match. High-quality paired reads were merged using COPE v1.2.5, and each unique nucleotide sequence was defined as a clonotype. MiTCR v1.1 was used to align the clonotypes against IMGT TRBV, TRBD and TRBJ reference segments. The analysis was restricted to V-J combinations with a frequency above 0.0001, which together covered approximately 99% of the repertoires. The TCS score was defined as F50 (clonal expansion) divided by E x V (chaos), with BLOSUM62-based TCRdist calculated between CDR3 peptides within each V-J. Welch's t-statistics and random forest reduced several hundred V-J features to 10 to 15, which were used in a naive Bayes classifier (R e1071). The raw public data were reprocessed by TCRdb itself: fastp quality trimming at Q25, MiXCR clonotype calling, in-frame beta chains only. Entries are consolidated by CDR3 protein sequence, retaining the most common genes and DNA. For this entry, the V and J calls and clone size follow TCRdb and not the study's own pipeline. This sample comprises around 340,000 distinct CDR3 sequences, about 14% of them detected only once. The top ten hold 20% to 25% of the sample.

The data are from a study of T cells in Graves' hyperthyroidism and ophthalmopathy (dated by TCRdb to the late 2010s). As for the study more broadly: Peripheral blood samples were taken at the time of initial diagnosis, prior to any treatment. To identify TCR V-J signatures that set the groups apart, the researchers used a discovery cohort of about a hundred patients, made up of some 41 with Graves' ophthalmopathy and 57 with stable Graves' hyperthyroidism. An independent validation cohort of fewer than 20 hyperthyroidism patients and 17 patients who later progressed to ophthalmopathy tested prospective prediction of ophthalmopathy. For training and testing, the 80 to 100 patients in the discovery cohort were randomly divided in a 7:3 ratio. In more than 5 Graves' hyperthyroidism patients, the study also compared T-cell repertoires from thyroid tissue with T-cell repertoires from blood. After sampling, hyperthyroidism patients received methimazole starting at 30 mg daily, and ophthalmopathy patients received high-dose intravenous methylprednisolone. TCR Vbeta CDR3 sequencing of 130 to 150 peripheral blood samples (over 40 ophthalmopathy, 75 hyperthyroidism and approximately 17 progressor patients) is reported in the paper. Summary of the overall study and its limitations: No statistical method was used to fix the sample size in advance, and group allocation was not hidden from the investigators. A model built on a 13 V-J signature distinguished ophthalmopathy from stable hyperthyroidism, reaching around 88% sensitivity and approximately 83% specificity in cross-validation and 80%/75% in testing. Most expanded thyroid clonotypes (frequency above 0.001) were also detected in blood, suggesting blood repertoires may reflect thyroid immune responses. In validation, the model predicted progression to ophthalmopathy a median of roughly 6.1 months before onset, with roughly 71% sensitivity and roughly 77% specificity.

Taken from the germline V gene (reference sequence), the CDR1 and CDR2 loops are LGHDT and YNNKEL. The V end loses 0 bases and the J end loses 13 bases, and a stretch of 13 bases separates them. Spanning cysteine to phenylalanine, the CDR3 consists of 14 amino acids. Only the CDR3 part of the read is kept: 42 bases, read in frame from the first base. A patient counted as having stable Graves' hyperthyroidism if no progression to ophthalmopathy occurred over 18 months of follow-up. The hyperthyroidism patients were between 18 and 65 years old and newly diagnosed, with a disease duration of less than 2 months. The study excluded patients with uncontrolled infections, other autoimmune diseases, pregnancy or lactation. Diagnoses were based on clinical symptoms, serum thyroxine and TRAb, thyroid ultrasound and orbital computed tomography. Ficoll-Paque density gradient centrifugation was used to isolate PBMCs from about 10 ml of fresh peripheral blood. Total RNA was extracted with Trizol reagent, and quality was checked on an Agilent 2100 Bioanalyzer.

This clonotype originated in a woman between 25 and 40 years old with Graves' hyperthyroidism. Input material: blood. The rearrangement combines TRBV3-1 with TRBJ1-6; the D gene lacks a confident call. The nucleotide sequence reads TGTGCCAGCAGCCAAGAGACGGCTGACTTGCCCCTCCACTTT. It codes for CASSQETADLPLHF.